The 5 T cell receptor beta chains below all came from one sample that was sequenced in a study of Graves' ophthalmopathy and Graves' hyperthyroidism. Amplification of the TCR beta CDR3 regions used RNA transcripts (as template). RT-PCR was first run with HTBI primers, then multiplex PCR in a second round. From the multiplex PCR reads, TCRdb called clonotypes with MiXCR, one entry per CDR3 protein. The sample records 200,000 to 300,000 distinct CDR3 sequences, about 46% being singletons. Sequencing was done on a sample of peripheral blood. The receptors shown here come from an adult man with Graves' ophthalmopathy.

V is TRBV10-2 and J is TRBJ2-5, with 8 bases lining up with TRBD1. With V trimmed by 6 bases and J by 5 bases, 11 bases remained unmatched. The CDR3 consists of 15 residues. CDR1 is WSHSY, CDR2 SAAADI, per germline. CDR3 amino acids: CASRWDRFAGETQYF. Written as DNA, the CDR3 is TGCGCCAGCAGGTGGGACAGGTTTGCGGGGGAGACCCAGTACTTC.

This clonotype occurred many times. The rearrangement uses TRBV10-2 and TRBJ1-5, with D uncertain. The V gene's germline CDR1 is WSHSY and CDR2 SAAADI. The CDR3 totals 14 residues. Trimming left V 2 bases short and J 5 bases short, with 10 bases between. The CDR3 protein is CASSETAEHQPQHF. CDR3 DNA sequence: TGCGCCAGCAGTGAGACAGCGGAACATCAGCCCCAGCATTTT.

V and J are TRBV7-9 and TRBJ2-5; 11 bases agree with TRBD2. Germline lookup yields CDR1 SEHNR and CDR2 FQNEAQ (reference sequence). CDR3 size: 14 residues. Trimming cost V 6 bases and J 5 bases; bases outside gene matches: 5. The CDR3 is CASSQLAGVETQYF. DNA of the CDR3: TGTGCCAGCAGTCAACTAGCGGGGGTGGAGACCCAGTACTTC.

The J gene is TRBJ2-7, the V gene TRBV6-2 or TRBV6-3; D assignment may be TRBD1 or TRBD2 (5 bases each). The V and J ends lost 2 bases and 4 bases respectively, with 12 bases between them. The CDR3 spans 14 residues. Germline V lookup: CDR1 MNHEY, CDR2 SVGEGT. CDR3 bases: TGTGCCAGCAGTTACGGGGGATCCGCTTACGAGCAGTACTTC. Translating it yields CASSYGGSAYEQYF.

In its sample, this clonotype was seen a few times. The CDR3 bases are TGTGCCACCAGTGACCCCGGAGCCGAGGACGGGGAGCTGTTTTTT. Translation: CATSDPGAEDGELFF. The chain carries TRBV24-1 and TRBJ2-2, with unresolved D. V was pared by 4 bases and J by 7 bases, with 15 bases between. Germline V lookup: CDR1 KGHDR, CDR2 SFDVKD. The CDR3 sequence is 15 residues long.